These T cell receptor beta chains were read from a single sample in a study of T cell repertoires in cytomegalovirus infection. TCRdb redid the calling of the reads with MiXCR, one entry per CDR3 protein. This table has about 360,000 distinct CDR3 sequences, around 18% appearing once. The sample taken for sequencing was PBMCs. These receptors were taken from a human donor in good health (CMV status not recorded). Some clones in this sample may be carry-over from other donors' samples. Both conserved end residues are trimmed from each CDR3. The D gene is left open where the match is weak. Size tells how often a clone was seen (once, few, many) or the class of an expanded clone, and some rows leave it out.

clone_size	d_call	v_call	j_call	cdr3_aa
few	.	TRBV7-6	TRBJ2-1	PHPEGPYNEQF
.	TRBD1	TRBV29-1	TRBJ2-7	SVEVSFGTGVSYEQY
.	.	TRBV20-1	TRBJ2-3	SAKGEATDTQY
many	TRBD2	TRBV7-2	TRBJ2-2	ASIETSGANTGELF
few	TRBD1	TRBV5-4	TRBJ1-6	ASSPGTGRDSPLH
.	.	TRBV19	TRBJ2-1	ASSIKSLSVNNEQF
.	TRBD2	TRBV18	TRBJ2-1	ASSPEAGFYNEQF
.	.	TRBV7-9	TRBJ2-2	ASTPTGGRHTGELF
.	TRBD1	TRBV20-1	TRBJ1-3	SASTGQGAGNTIY
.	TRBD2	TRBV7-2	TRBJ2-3	AGKRGDTDTQY
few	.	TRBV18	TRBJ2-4	ASSPTALAKNIQY
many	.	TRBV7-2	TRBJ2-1	ASSLTGGSYNEQF
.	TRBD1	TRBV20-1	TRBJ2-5	SATGQEQETQY
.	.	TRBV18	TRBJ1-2	ASSSQGREFGYT
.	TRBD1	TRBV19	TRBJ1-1	ASSIRGTGAEAF
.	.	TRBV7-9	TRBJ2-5	ASSRTDETQY
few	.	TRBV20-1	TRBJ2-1	SARSREAGNEQF
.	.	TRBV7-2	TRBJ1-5	ASSFTGSNQPQH
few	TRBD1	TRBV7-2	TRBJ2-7	ASSLKTGGTYEQY
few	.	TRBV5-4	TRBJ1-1	ASSLADRLNTEAF
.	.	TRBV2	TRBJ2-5	ASSSSIWTQY
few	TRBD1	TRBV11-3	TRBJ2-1	ASSWTGTSEQF
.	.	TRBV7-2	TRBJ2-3	ASSLRRLASSTDTQY
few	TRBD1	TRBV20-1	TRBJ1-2	SAARGQGVYGYT
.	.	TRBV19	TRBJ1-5	ASSTLQGLQPQH
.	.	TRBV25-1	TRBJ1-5	ASSESLSGQPQH
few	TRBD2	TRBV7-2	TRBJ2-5	ASSLVVGGGGETQY
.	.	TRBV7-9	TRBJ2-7	ASSKEGGYEQY
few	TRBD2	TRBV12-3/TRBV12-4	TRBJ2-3	ASSATSGVTDTQY
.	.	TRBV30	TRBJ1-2	AWSALNSYGYT
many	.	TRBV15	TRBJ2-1	ATSRGGAGDEQF
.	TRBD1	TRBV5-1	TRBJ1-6	ASSLRQGADSPLH
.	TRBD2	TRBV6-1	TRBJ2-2	ASSERGGGELF
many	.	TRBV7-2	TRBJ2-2	ASSFERSGELF
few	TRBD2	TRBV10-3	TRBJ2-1	AITGTSHNEQF
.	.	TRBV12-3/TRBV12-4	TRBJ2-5	ASSSPGRTEEAQY
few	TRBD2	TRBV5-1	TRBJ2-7	ASSPGLAEPYEQY
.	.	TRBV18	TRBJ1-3	ASSSRGLAGNTIY
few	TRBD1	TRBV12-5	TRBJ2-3	ASGLYNRGRDTQY